This entry is about one TCR beta chain. Its target is not known. Germline V gene lookup returns CDR1 MNHNS and CDR2 SASEGT. V was shortened by 2 bases and J by 5 bases, with 9 bases between the two germline ends. The length of the CDR3 is 13 residues. Primers used in a second PCR of about 7 to 12 cycles were a sample-barcoded 5' primer and a J-beta primer mix. Each cDNA molecule carried a tag from a template-switch adaptor that contained 12 random nucleotides. TCRdb called the 5' RACE reads again in MiXCR, with one record for every CDR3 protein. Here the sample spans approximately 900,000 distinct CDR3 sequences, under 50% being singletons. This entry is derived from a study of blood T cells in healthy people across ages. Extracted total RNA amounted to at least 5.5 micrograms for each sample. The study, taken as a whole, reports: Across the age range, TCR beta diversity per million T cells fell in a roughly linear way. Compared with aged donors, long-lived donors showed fewer expanded clones, suggesting selection.

This sequence joins TRBV6-1 and TRBJ2-5; the D is unclear. This TCR was sampled from a young man in good health. The sample consisted of blood. The CDR3 DNA is TGTGCCAGCAGTGAACTCGCCTCGGAGACCCAGTACTTC. Its translation is CASSELASETQYF.